The 7 T cell receptor beta chains below all came from one sample that was sequenced in a study of cytomegalovirus exposure and HLA in healthy donors. The PCR employed 60 Vbeta primers together with 13 Jbeta primers. Assay used: immunoSEQ multiplex PCR; TCRdb lists only in-frame clones, some missing. The sample contains about 140,000 clones, roughly 8.8% of which appear only once. The sequencing input was PBMCs. Receptors originate from a woman aged 40 to 49 in good health and CMV-seropositive.

This clone turned up a few times. The chain carries TRBV2 and TRBJ1-4, with D possibly TRBD1 on 6 matching bases. V was shortened by 5 bases and J by 3 bases, with 13 bases between the two germline ends. CDR1 and CDR2 from the germline V gene are SNHLY and FYNNEI. The CDR3 is 15 residues long. The CDR3 DNA sequence: TGTGCCAGCAGTTTCGACCGACAGGCTAATGAAAAACTGTTTTTT. Protein: CASSFDRQANEKLFF.

The chain combines TRBV7-2 with TRBJ1-2; D possibly corresponds to TRBD1 (5 bases). Trimming left V 1 base short and J 3 bases short, with 18 bases between. The CDR3 sequence is 17 residues long. Germline values: CDR1 SGHTA, CDR2 FQGNSA. The CDR3 is CASSLELGGGRDYGYTF. Here the CDR3 DNA reads TGTGCCAGCAGCTTAGAACTGGGGGGGGGTCGAGACTATGGCTACACCTTC.

This clone was counted only a few times. The rearrangement uses TRBV7-9 and TRBJ1-1; TRBD1 might be the D (5 bases). The CDR3 covers 16 residues. Germline V CDR1 and CDR2: SEHNR, FQNEAQ (reference sequence). V was cut by 3 bases and J by 2 bases, with 16 bases left in between. CDR3 bases: TGTGCCAGCAGCTTGTGGGGGGGAGTAGGAAACACTGAAGCTTTCTTT. It codes for CASSLWGGVGNTEAFF.

The CDR3 DNA reads as TGTGCCAGCAGCAAGGGACAGGGATGGGAGACCCAGTACTTC. Translated, it gives CASSKGQGWETQYF. The V gene is TRBV7-9, the J gene TRBJ2-5; 9 bases map to TRBD1. The CDR3 is made up of 14 amino acids. The V and J ends lost 5 bases and 5 bases, in that order; junction bases with no gene match: 6. Germline values: CDR1 SEHNR, CDR2 FQNEAQ (reference sequence).

This clone was picked up a small number of times. The V call is TRBV5-1, the J call TRBJ1-1; D is unclear. Trimming shortened V by 1 base and J by 5 bases, and 24 bases separated the two germline ends. The CDR3 spans 18 residues. Germline values: CDR1 SGHRS, CDR2 YFSETQ. The CDR3 bases are TGCGCCAGCAGCTTGATGGGATTGACGGGAGGGCGAGGAACTGAAGCTTTCTTT. Translating gives CASSLMGLTGGRGTEAFF.

With regard to this clone: Additional DNA sequences in this sample encode the identical CDR3. The chain carries TRBV5-4 and TRBJ2-3; 8 bases are shared with TRBD2. Per the germline V gene, CDR1 is SGHNT and CDR2 is YYREEE (reference sequence). V shed 2 bases and J 0 bases; nucleotides not matched to a gene: 5. The CDR3 spans 16 residues. CDR3 region: CASSFRRGGSTDTQYF. CDR3 DNA sequence: TGTGCCAGCAGCTTCCGCCGCGGGGGGAGCACAGATACGCAGTATTTT. Full variable domain (remainder filled in from reference TRBV5-4 and TRBJ2-3): ETGVTQSPTHLIKTRGQQVTLRCSSQSGHNTVSWYQQALGQGPQFIFQYYREEENGRGNFPPRFSGLQFPNYSSELNVNALELDDSALYLCASSFRRGGSTDTQYFGPGTRLTVL.

This chain joins TRBV4-1 and TRBJ2-7, with D possibly matching TRBD1 (6 bases). The CDR3 spans 14 residues. V was pared by 2 bases and J by 0 bases, with 8 bases between. Per germline, CDR1 MGHRA and CDR2 YSYEKL. The CDR3 reads CASSQTGSSYEQYF. The CDR3 DNA reads as TGCGCCAGCAGCCAAACAGGGAGCTCCTACGAGCAGTACTTC.